This is a list of T cell receptor beta chains from one sample in a study of shared clonotypes between healthy human individuals. The protocol was immunoSEQ multiplex PCR, while the TCRdb copy is restricted to in-frame clones and leaves out a portion. The sample lists around 1.6 million clones, 95% to 99% occurring once. Source material: naive CD4+ T cells sorted from blood. Receptors originate from a man aged 25-45 years in good health. The CDR3 runs from the conserved cysteine through the conserved F or W. A D gene is named only where the DNA matches it firmly. Clone size is shown for a subset of rows, as once, few, many or a class of expanded clone.

d_call,clone_size,cdr3_length,j_call,v_call,cdr3_nt,cdr3_aa
-,-,16,TRBJ1-5,TRBV5-6,TGTGCCAGCAGCTTGGGATGGACGGTCGGCAATCAGCCCCAGCATTTT,CASSLGWTVGNQPQHF
TRBD1,-,13,TRBJ2-7,TRBV19,TGTGCCAGTAGTGGTGGGACAGGGGGCGAGCAGTACTTC,CASSGGTGGEQYF
-,-,13,TRBJ1-1,TRBV19,TGTGCCAGTAGTGTGGGACTCCAGTTTGAAGCTTTCTTT,CASSVGLQFEAFF
TRBD2,-,12,TRBJ2-1,TRBV29-1,TGCAGCGCGGGAGGCTCCTACAATGAGCAGTTCTTC,CSAGGSYNEQFF
-,-,17,TRBJ2-2,TRBV14,TGTGCCAGCAGCCAGTTTCCCCCGACAGACAACACCGGGGAGCTGTTTTTT,CASSQFPPTDNTGELFF
TRBD2,-,15,TRBJ2-7,TRBV30,TGTGCCTGGAGTGTACTATCTAGCGGAGGCTACGAGCAGTACTTC,CAWSVLSSGGYEQYF
TRBD1,-,15,TRBJ2-5,TRBV5-4,TGTGCCAGCAGCACGGGACAGGAGAGACAAGAGACCCAGTACTTC,CASSTGQERQETQYF
-,-,15,TRBJ2-7,TRBV6-1,TGTGCCAGCAGTGAGTGGGACACGTCCTCCTACGAGCAGTACTTC,CASSEWDTSSYEQYF
-,-,15,TRBJ2-3,TRBV7-9,TGTGCCAGCAGCCCCCTGGGGGGATCCACAGATACGCAGTATTTT,CASSPLGGSTDTQYF
-,-,12,TRBJ1-5,TRBV10-2,TGCGCCAGCAGTGACGGGGATCAGCCCCAGCATTTT,CASSDGDQPQHF
-,-,15,TRBJ2-7,TRBV5-4,TGTGCCAGCAGCTTTCGGGCAGGTAACTCCTACGAGCAGTACTTC,CASSFRAGNSYEQYF
TRBD1,-,11,TRBJ1-1,TRBV28,TGTGCCAGCGACAGGGGACCTGAAGCTTTCTTT,CASDRGPEAFF
-,-,12,TRBJ2-5,TRBV2,TGTGCCAGCAGTGGACAACAAGAGACCCAGTACTTC,CASSGQQETQYF
-,-,14,TRBJ1-5,TRBV9,TGTGCCAGCAGCGTAGGTGGGGCCGTGGGGCCCCAGCATTTT,CASSVGGAVGPQHF
-,-,14,TRBJ2-4,TRBV4-1,TGCGCCAGCAGCCCCTCGGACTACAAAAACATTCAGTACTTC,CASSPSDYKNIQYF
TRBD1,once,14,TRBJ2-7,TRBV7-2,TGTGCCAGCACCCCGACAGGGGGTCCCTACGAGCAGTACTTC,CASTPTGGPYEQYF
-,-,13,TRBJ2-7,TRBV19,TGTGCCAGTAGTATAGGAACCCTCTACGAGCAGTACTTC,CASSIGTLYEQYF
TRBD1,-,14,TRBJ1-2,TRBV28,TGTGCCAGCAGTTTAACGGACAGGGGTGGGGGCTACACCTTC,CASSLTDRGGGYTF
-,-,14,TRBJ2-1,TRBV6-5,TGTGCCAGCAGTTACTGGGGTAGCCCTAGGGAGCAGTTCTTC,CASSYWGSPREQFF
-,few,12,TRBJ2-7,TRBV10-1,TGCGCCAGCAGTGAGTCGAGCTACGAGCAGTACTTC,CASSESSYEQYF
TRBD2,-,18,TRBJ2-3,TRBV5-6,TGTGCCAGCAGCTTGCCGGGACTAGCGGGAATGGGGACAGATACGCAGTATTTT,CASSLPGLAGMGTDTQYF
-,-,15,TRBJ2-2,TRBV18,TGTGCCAGCTCACCACTAGCCAAGGGGGCCGGGGAGCTGTTTTTT,CASSPLAKGAGELFF